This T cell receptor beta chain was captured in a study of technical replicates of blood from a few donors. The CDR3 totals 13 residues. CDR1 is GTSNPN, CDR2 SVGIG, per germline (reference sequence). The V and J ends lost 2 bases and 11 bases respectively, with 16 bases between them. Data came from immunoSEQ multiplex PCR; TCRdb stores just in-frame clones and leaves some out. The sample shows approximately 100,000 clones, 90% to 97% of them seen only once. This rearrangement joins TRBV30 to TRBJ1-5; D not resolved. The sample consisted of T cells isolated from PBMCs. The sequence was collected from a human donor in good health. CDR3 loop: CAWSPTPVVAQHF. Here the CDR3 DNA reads TGTGCCTGGAGTCCTACTCCGGTGGTGGCCCAGCATTTT.